This T cell receptor beta chain appears in the sequencing data of a study of CD8 T cells in ankylosing spondylitis. This clonotype was detected many times. TCRdb recomputed calls from the 5' RACE reads with MiXCR, one row per CDR3 protein. The table records a few hundred thousand distinct CDR3 sequences, under 12% of them present only once. CDR1 and CDR2 from the germline V gene are SQVTM and ANQGSEA. V lost 4 bases and J 7 bases, leaving 19 bases between the germline ends. The CDR3 sequence is 14 residues long. The chain has TRBV29-1 and TRBJ1-2, with D perhaps matching TRBD1 (5 bases). Sequences were obtained from blood, either unsorted or a sorted T cell fraction (not recorded which). The TCR comes from a male donor with ankylosing spondylitis or in good health (not recorded which). The CDR3 nucleotides are TGCAGCGTTGCCCTGCAATCGGGACTTGGTGGCTACACCTTC. It specifies CSVALQSGLGGYTF.